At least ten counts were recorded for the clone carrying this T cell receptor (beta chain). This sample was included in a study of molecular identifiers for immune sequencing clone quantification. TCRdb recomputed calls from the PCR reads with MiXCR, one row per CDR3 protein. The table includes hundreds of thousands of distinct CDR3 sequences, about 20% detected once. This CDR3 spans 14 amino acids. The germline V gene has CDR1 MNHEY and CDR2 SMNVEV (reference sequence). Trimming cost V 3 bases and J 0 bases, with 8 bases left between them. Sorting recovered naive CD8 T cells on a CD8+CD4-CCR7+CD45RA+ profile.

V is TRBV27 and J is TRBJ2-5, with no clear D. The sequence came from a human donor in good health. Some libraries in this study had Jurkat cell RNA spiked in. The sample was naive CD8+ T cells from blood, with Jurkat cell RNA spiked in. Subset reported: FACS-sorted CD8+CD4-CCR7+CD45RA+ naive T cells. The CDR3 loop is CASSFNGYQETQYF. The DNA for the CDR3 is TGTGCCAGCAGTTTCAACGGGTACCAAGAGACCCAGTACTTC.